The clone carrying this T cell receptor (beta chain) was observed a handful of times. Its antigen is not identified. In terms of origin and age, donors were healthy Caucasian individuals from Russia aged about 6 to 90. Combining a sample-barcoded 5' primer with a J-beta primer mix, a second PCR ran for about 7 to 11 cycles. Tagging of each cDNA molecule was performed by a template-switch adaptor with 12 random nucleotides. One entry per CDR3 protein, called by TCRdb with MiXCR from the 5' RACE reads. The table has some 1.5 million distinct CDR3 sequences, roughly two fifths seen once; the top ten hold more than 4%. The sample belongs to a study of blood T cells in healthy people across ages. Study-wide findings and caveats: Long-lived donors carried more naive CD4+ cells and greater diversity than aged donors.

The sample consisted of blood. The clonotype was recovered from a woman younger than 35 in good health.

CDR3 amino acids: CSVSAYNEQFF. The CDR3 coding sequence is TGCAGCGTTAGCGCTTACAATGAGCAGTTCTTC. The rearrangement joins TRBV29-1 to TRBJ2-1; no definite D call. Germline CDR1 reads SQVTM; CDR2 reads ANQGSEA. The CDR3 is 11 amino acids. Trimming pared 5 bases from V and 4 bases from J, leaving 6 bases between.